This entry features one T cell receptor beta chain sequence. These data come from a study of human T cells and chemical hapten exposure. The CDR3 contains 15 residues. Deletions cut 8 bases from V and 1 base from J, with 16 bases between. Germline CDR1 is SGHRS and CDR2 is YFSETQ. Time point reported: patch test 2, 6 weeks after DPC sensitization. Treatment defined: therapeutic diphenylcyclopropenone sensitization with weekly scalp DPC. TCRdb redid the calling of the RACE reads with MiXCR, one entry per CDR3 protein. The sample has hundreds of thousands of distinct CDR3 sequences, about 6.9% seen once; the top ten hold over 5.5%.

The rearrangement uses TRBV5-1 and TRBJ1-5; D remains ambiguous. Specimen: whole blood, collected in connection with sensitization to the hapten diphenylcyclopropenone (DPC). The source is a young woman with alopecia areata. Some clones in this sample may be carry-over from other donors' samples. The DNA of the CDR3 is TGCGCCAGTCCGAGGAAGATCCTAAGCAATCAGCCCCAGCATTTT. Translation: CASPRKILSNQPQHF.